This T cell receptor (beta chain) was captured by sequencing in a study of blood T cells in healthy people across ages. CDR1 SQVTM and CDR2 ANQGSEA come from the germline V gene. The CDR3 totals 12 residues. The amount of total RNA extracted per sample was at least 5.5 micrograms. With a J-beta primer mix and a sample-barcoded 5' primer, a second PCR ran about 6 to 11 cycles. TCRdb reprocessed the 5' RACE reads with MiXCR, giving one entry per CDR3 protein. The sample carries 790,000 or so distinct CDR3 sequences, around 45% recorded once. The chain recombines TRBV29-1 with TRBJ2-7; 8 bases fit TRBD2. Gene TRBJ2-5 matches the end of the DNA better, so the J call may be wrong. Sample: blood. This clonotype was sampled from a man at least 80 years old in good health. The CDR3 reads CSSRTSKETQYF. In DNA form, the CDR3 reads TGCAGCTCACGGACTAGCAAAGAGACCCAGTACTTC.